The 25 T cell receptor beta chains listed next were all sequenced from one sample in a study of T-cell memory formation after mild COVID-19. TCRdb reprocessed the 5' RACE reads with MiXCR, giving one entry per CDR3 protein. The sample gives around 320,000 distinct CDR3 sequences, approximately 14% of which show up once; around 20% is in the top ten. The specimen was PBMCs or a T cell subset sorted from them (not recorded which). These receptors all stem from a man aged 18-30 years who had mild COVID-19 (a few samples of this study predate the infection). Cell type and time point are not known.

The rearrangement uses TRBV3-1 and TRBJ2-5; D not certain. Germline V gene data show CDR1 as LGHDT and CDR2 as YNNKEL (reference sequence). Trimming left V 4 bases short and J 5 bases short, with 14 bases between. This CDR3 region has 14 residues. CDR3 in amino acids: CASSRAGTRETQYF. The DNA of the CDR3 is TGTGCCAGCAGCCGTGCAGGTACCCGGGAGACCCAGTACTTC.

This clonotype has just a few counts. V usage is TRBV6-2 or TRBV6-3 and J usage is TRBJ2-7; D gene ambiguous. Per the germline V gene, CDR1 is MNHEY and CDR2 is SVGEGT. Between the trimmed V and J ends, which lost 8 bases and 5 bases, there was a span of 4 bases. The CDR3 contains 9 residues. The CDR3 loop is CASLDEQYF. The DNA for the CDR3 is TGTGCCAGCCTGGACGAGCAGTACTTC.

The genes are TRBV7-2 and TRBJ1-3; D is uncertain. CDR3 length: 17 amino acids. Trimming cost V 0 bases and J 0 bases, with 12 bases left between them. Per germline, CDR1 SGHTA and CDR2 FQGNSA. CDR3 loop: CASSLAPDGLSGNTIYF. CDR3 sequence (DNA): TGTGCCAGCAGCTTAGCCCCCGACGGCCTCTCTGGAAACACCATATATTTT.

V gene TRBV12-3 or TRBV12-4 combines with J gene TRBJ1-5; no reliable D call. V lost 1 base, J lost 4 bases, and 11 bases lay in between. The CDR3 extends over 15 amino acids. CDR3 region: CASSLGFNLNQPQHF. In DNA form, the CDR3 reads TGTGCCAGCAGTTTAGGATTCAACTTGAATCAGCCCCAGCATTTT.

The chain links TRBV5-1 to TRBJ1-2, with TRBD1 identical over 7 bases. The germline gives CDR1 SGHRS, CDR2 YFSETQ. V trimming: 4 bases; J trimming: 5 bases; junction bases outside the gene matches: 5. This CDR3 spans 13 amino acids. CDR3 DNA: TGCGCCAGCAGCCACGGACAGGCTTATGGCTACACCTTC. It yields the protein CASSHGQAYGYTF.

The V and J genes are TRBV19 and TRBJ2-2, with 9 bases aligning to TRBD1. V was clipped by 6 bases and J by 7 bases; unmatched bases: 9. There are 15 residues in the CDR3. Germline values: CDR1 LNHDA, CDR2 SQIVND (reference sequence). This CDR3 reads CASRTGTGRNGELFF. CDR3 coding DNA: TGTGCCAGTAGGACCGGGACAGGGAGGAACGGGGAGCTGTTTTTT.

The CDR3 bases are TGTGCCAGCAGCTTATGGGACCAGGACAATGAGCAGTTCTTC. Translated: CASSLWDQDNEQFF. The gene calls are TRBV7-9 and TRBJ2-1; D may be TRBD1 or TRBD2 (5 bases each). V was trimmed by 2 bases and J by 5 bases, leaving 10 bases between them. CDR1 is SEHNR and CDR2 is FQNEAQ in the germline V gene (reference sequence). This CDR3 region has 14 residues.

This chain connects TRBV12-3 or TRBV12-4 to TRBJ2-3, with D perhaps matching TRBD1 or TRBD2 (6 bases each). V was clipped by 3 bases and J by 5 bases, with 18 bases between them. This CDR3 region has 16 residues. The DNA of the CDR3 is TGTGCCAGCAGTTTCTTAGGGGGGCCTTTGGGAGATACGCAGTATTTT. Its protein product is CASSFLGGPLGDTQYF.

This clonotype was observed many times. The chain recombines TRBV12-3 or TRBV12-4 with TRBJ2-3; 11 bases are shared with TRBD2. After removal of 5 bases from V and 1 base from J, the junction contained 5 bases not matched to a gene. The CDR3 sequence is 16 residues long. CDR3: CASSHRLAGRTDTQYF. The CDR3 region has the DNA TGTGCCAGCAGTCACCGACTAGCGGGGCGCACAGATACGCAGTATTTT.

This chain joins TRBV12-3 or TRBV12-4 and TRBJ2-3, with TRBD1 identical over 9 bases. Trimming took 6 bases from V and 2 from J; bases not matched to a gene: 6. This CDR3 has 15 amino acids. The CDR3 here is CASRSGQGSTDTQYF. The DNA of the CDR3 is TGTGCCAGCAGATCCGGACAGGGGTCCACAGATACGCAGTATTTT.

As to this clonotype: An end of the junction differs from the germline gene, which may be a read error. This rearrangement joins TRBV9 to TRBJ2-3; 10 positions agree with TRBD2. The germline CDR1 and CDR2 sequences are SGDLS and YYNGEE. The CDR3 is 18 residues long. CDR3 amino acids: CASSGTSGEGGDRDTKYF. The CDR3 DNA is TGTGCCAGCAGCGGCACTAGCGGGGAGGGAGGAGATAGAGATACGAAGTATTTT. Full variable domain (remainder filled in from reference TRBV9 and TRBJ2-3): DSGVTQTPKHLITATGQRVTLRCSPRSGDLSVYWYQQSLDQGLQFLIQYYNGEERAKGNILERFSAQQFPDLHSELNLSSLELGDSALYFCASSGTSGEGGDRDTKYFGPGTRLTVL.

This clonotype occurred many times. This sequence joins TRBV6-1 and TRBJ2-3; no clear D gene. Looked up from germline, CDR1 is MNHNS and CDR2 is SASEGT. The V gene lost 3 bases and the J gene lost 2 bases, with 12 bases spanning the gap. The CDR3 is made up of 15 amino acids. CDR3 region: CASSELHLTTDTQYF. DNA for the CDR3: TGTGCCAGCAGTGAGCTTCATCTTACCACAGATACGCAGTATTTT.

This clonotype was detected ten times or more. The rearrangement uses TRBV20-1 and TRBJ1-6; D is possibly TRBD1 (5 bases). V lost 2 bases, J lost 7 bases, and 9 bases lay in between. CDR1 is DFQATT and CDR2 is SNEGSKA in the germline V gene (reference sequence). There are 13 residues in the CDR3. CDR3 sequence: CSARQGGNSPLHF. CDR3 in DNA: TGCAGTGCTAGACAGGGAGGGAATTCACCCCTCCACTTT.

V and J are TRBV6-6 and TRBJ1-1; the D gene is possibly TRBD1 (6 bases). This CDR3 is built from 13 residues. V was trimmed by 4 bases and J by 4 bases, leaving 10 bases between them. The germline gives CDR1 MNHNY, CDR2 SVGAGI (reference sequence). The CDR3 DNA reads as TGTGCCAGCAGTTCTCAGGGGACCACTGAAGCTTTCTTT. The encoded protein is CASSSQGTTEAFF.

In this sample, this clonotype turned up many times. The CDR3 sequence is CASSSSRRGNNEQFF. CDR3 bases: TGTGCCAGCAGCTCCAGCCGGAGGGGAAACAATGAGCAGTTCTTC. The chain links TRBV5-4 to TRBJ2-1, with a tentative D call TRBD2 (6 bases). The germline V and J ends were trimmed by 3 bases and 5 bases, with 15 bases remaining between them. Germline values: CDR1 SGHNT, CDR2 YYREEE (reference sequence). The CDR3 sequence is 15 residues long.

A few counts support this clonotype. The chain recombines TRBV28 with TRBJ2-5, with D uncertain. The CDR3 runs 14 residues. CDR1 is MDHEN and CDR2 is SYDVKM in the germline V gene. The V gene lost 4 bases and the J gene lost 0 bases, with 9 bases spanning the gap. DNA of the CDR3: TGTGCCAGCAGTTCTCAGCCGTACCAAGAGACCCAGTACTTC. This codes for CASSSQPYQETQYF.

V is TRBV18 and J is TRBJ2-5, with TRBD2 as a possible D gene (6 bases). This CDR3 has 13 residues. The ends were cut back, 2 bases at V and 5 bases at J, with 9 bases in the middle. Germline V lookup: CDR1 KGHSH, CDR2 LQKENI. CDR3: CASSPAGGETQYF. The CDR3 coding sequence is TGTGCCAGCTCACCAGCCGGGGGTGAGACCCAGTACTTC.

J is TRBJ2-5 and V is TRBV20-1; maybe TRBD1 (6 bases). The V and J ends lost 0 bases and 1 base respectively, with 21 bases between them. Germline CDR1 DFQATT, CDR2 SNEGSKA (reference sequence). There are 18 residues in the CDR3. CDR3 nucleotides: TGCAGTGCTAGAGATCTATTAAATCGTCGGACAGTCCAAGAGACCCAGTACTTC. This encodes CSARDLLNRRTVQETQYF.

This chain joins TRBV25-1 and TRBJ1-1; D not resolved. Germline V gene data show CDR1 as MGHDK and CDR2 as SYGVNS. This CDR3 has 13 amino acids. V lost 3 bases and J 0 bases, leaving 5 bases between the germline ends. CDR3 sequence reads: CASSDRMNTEAFF. The CDR3 nucleotides read TGTGCCAGCAGTGACAGGATGAACACTGAAGCTTTCTTT.

This clonotype was counted between two and nine times. The chain carries TRBV30 and TRBJ2-5; no reliable D call. Germline values: CDR1 GTSNPN, CDR2 SVGIG (reference sequence). The CDR3 runs to 13 residues. Trimming pared 0 bases from V and 8 bases from J, leaving 13 bases between. CDR3 DNA sequence: TGTGCCTGGAGTGTAACCCTCGGTATAACCCAGTACTTC. This codes for CAWSVTLGITQYF.

V is TRBV7-2 and J is TRBJ1-2; TRBD1 matches at 9 bases. CDR3 length: 15 amino acids. V dropped 5 bases and J dropped 8; count of bases not matched to a gene: 12. Germline V gene data show CDR1 as SGHTA and CDR2 as FQGNSA. CDR3 in DNA: TGTGCCAGCAGCCTAAGGGACAGGGAAGGTGGAGGCTACACCTTC. Its translation is CASSLRDREGGGYTF.

In this sample, this clonotype turned up many times. The rearrangement uses TRBV4-3 and TRBJ1-6; D not certain. V dropped 0 bases and J dropped 9 bases, with 6 bases sitting between them. The V gene's germline CDR1 is LGHNA and CDR2 YSLEER. CDR3 length equals 13 residues. CDR3 loop: CASSQEIGSPLHF. In DNA, the CDR3 is TGCGCCAGCAGCCAAGAAATCGGTTCACCCCTCCACTTT.

This clonotype has a count of ten or more. The chain combines TRBV23-1 with TRBJ2-6; 9 bases line up with TRBD1. Being an ORF, TRBV23-1 has a function that is uncertain. This CDR3 has 14 residues. The V gene end was trimmed by 2 bases and the J gene end by 18 bases; junction bases not matched to a gene: 11. CDR3 nucleotide sequence: TGCGCCAGCAGTCAAGCGCCACAGAGGACAGGGGCGACTTTC. Translated: CASSQAPQRTGATF.

There are many counts of this clonotype. The chain carries TRBV6-5 and TRBJ2-1, with D unresolved. The germline gives CDR1 MNHEY, CDR2 SVGAGI. Between the trimmed V and J ends, which lost 4 bases and 6 bases, there was a span of 7 bases. The CDR3 consists of 12 residues. The CDR3 nucleotides are TGTGCCAGCAGTTCAGTTTTCAATGAGCAGTTCTTC. Protein sequence: CASSSVFNEQFF.

This clonotype showed up just a few times. The CDR3 coding sequence is TGTGCCAGCAGCCGGGCCAGTCGAGGGGTCTACGAGCAGTACGTC. Translation: CASSRASRGVYEQYV. The chain is built from TRBV7-9 and TRBJ2-7; D may match TRBD1 or TRBD2 (5 bases each). The CDR3 contains 15 residues. Trimming pared 5 bases from V and 3 bases from J, leaving 17 bases between. CDR1 and CDR2 (germline): SEHNR, FQNEAQ (reference sequence).